Each of the 16 T cell receptor beta chains below was sequenced from the same sample in a study of CD8+ T cells in alopecia areata. cDNA serving as the sequencing template came from extracted, reverse transcribed RNA. The method was immunoSEQ multiplex PCR; TCRdb's version includes in-frame clones alone and lacks a portion of them. The sample holds over 150,000 clones, 63% seen once. Sequencing used CD4+ T cells sorted from blood, obtained at week 0. The receptors originated from a human donor with alopecia areata.

CDR3 DNA sequence: TGTGCCAGCAGCTTAGAGGTTGGCCCAAATCAGCCCCAGCATTTT. Its protein product is CASSLEVGPNQPQHF. The chain couples TRBV11-2 to TRBJ1-5; no firm D call. V shed 0 bases and J shed 4 bases, with 10 bases lying between them. The CDR3 has 15 amino acids. Germline assignment: CDR1 SGHAT and CDR2 FQNNGV.

The chain has TRBV13 and TRBJ2-7, with TRBD1 as a possible D gene (6 bases). Germline assignment: CDR1 PRHDT and CDR2 FYEKMQ (reference sequence). The CDR3 runs to 14 residues. Trimming removed 5 bases at V and 2 bases at J, with 13 bases between. The chain's CDR3 is CASSPRTATYEQYF. The CDR3 DNA sequence: TGTGCCAGCAGCCCCCGGACAGCAACCTACGAGCAGTACTTC.

The V gene is TRBV6-5, the J gene TRBJ2-1; D ambiguous. The germline CDR1 and CDR2 sequences are MNHEY and SVGAGI. V was trimmed by 2 bases and J by 5 bases, leaving 4 bases between them. This CDR3 contains 12 residues. CDR3 loop: CASSYPNNEQFF. In DNA, the CDR3 is TGTGCCAGCAGTTACCCGAACAATGAGCAGTTCTTC.

This chain uses TRBV29-1 with TRBJ1-6; TRBD1 agrees at 7 bases. The V gene's germline CDR1 is SQVTM and CDR2 ANQGSEA. The CDR3 sequence is 13 residues long. Trimming cost V 7 bases and J 8 bases; bases outside gene matches: 8. The DNA for the CDR3 is TGCAGCGCGACACAGGGGCCACATTCACCCCTCCACTTT. Its translation: CSATQGPHSPLHF.

V gene TRBV11-2 combines with J gene TRBJ1-1, with 8 bases lining up with TRBD1. In germline, CDR1 is SGHAT, CDR2 FQNNGV. J gave up 4 bases and V 3 bases, and 4 bases lay outside the gene matches. The CDR3 runs 14 residues. The CDR3 protein is CASSFTQGVTEAFF. In DNA, the CDR3 is TGTGCCAGCAGCTTCACACAGGGGGTCACTGAAGCTTTCTTT.

J is TRBJ2-3 and V is TRBV13; no clear D. CDR1 is PRHDT, CDR2 FYEKMQ, per germline (reference sequence). Trimming cost V 2 bases and J 3 bases, with 6 bases left between them. The CDR3 loop spans 13 amino acids. In DNA, the CDR3 is TGTGCCAGCAGCTTACCGCCTACAGATACGCAGTATTTT. Protein: CASSLPPTDTQYF. Filled out from reference TRBV13 and TRBJ2-3, the complete variable domain reads AAGVIQSPRHLIKEKRETATLKCYPIPRHDTVYWYQQGPGQDPQFLISFYEKMQSDKGSIPDRFSAQQFSDYHSELNMSSLELGDSALYFCASSLPPTDTQYFGPGTRLTVL.

The rearrangement joins TRBV7-2 to TRBJ2-7, with 7 positions matching TRBD1. The CDR3 has 14 residues. The trim removed 5 bases at V and 1 base at J, leaving 5 bases unmatched. Looked up from germline, CDR1 is SGHTA and CDR2 is FQGNSA. CDR3 amino acids: CASSLWTGSYEQYF. For the CDR3, the DNA is TGTGCCAGCAGCCTTTGGACAGGATCCTACGAGCAGTACTTC.

The chain joins TRBV7-9 to TRBJ2-7; no clear D. Trimming cost V 0 bases and J 3 bases, with 6 bases left between them. The CDR3 is 13 amino acids. Germline V gene lookup returns CDR1 SEHNR and CDR2 FQNEAQ (reference sequence). DNA for the CDR3: TGTGCCAGCAGCTTAGCTTGGAGCTACGAGCAGTACTTC. The encoded protein is CASSLAWSYEQYF.

The chain couples TRBV6-6 to TRBJ2-7; D perhaps matches TRBD2 (6 bases). CDR1 is MNHNY and CDR2 is SVGAGI in the germline V gene (reference sequence). V gave up 6 bases and J gave up 2 bases, with 14 bases separating them. The CDR3 sequence is 14 residues long. CDR3 DNA: TGTGCCAGCAGGCTCCGCGGGAACCCCTACGAGCAGTACTTC. It specifies CASRLRGNPYEQYF.

The chain uses TRBV29-1 and TRBJ2-5, with D possibly being TRBD2 (5 bases). Trimming took 7 bases from V and 0 from J, leaving 15 bases between them. CDR1 is SQVTM, CDR2 ANQGSEA, per germline. This CDR3 contains 14 residues. This chain's CDR3 is CSASQAGYQETQYF. The DNA for the CDR3 is TGCAGCGCCTCCCAGGCGGGTTACCAAGAGACCCAGTACTTC.

The chain is built from TRBV9 and TRBJ2-3, with 9 bases identical to TRBD2. The CDR3 is 15 residues long. Germline V gene sequence: CDR1 SGDLS, CDR2 YYNGEE. Trimming cost V 6 bases and J 4 bases; bases outside gene matches: 9. The DNA for the CDR3 is TGTGCCAGCACCCCTAGCGGGAAGGTGTCAGATACGCAGTATTTT. Residues: CASTPSGKVSDTQYF.

J is TRBJ2-1 and V is TRBV7-6; D call uncertain. The germline V and J ends were trimmed by 3 bases and 5 bases, with 14 bases remaining between them. The CDR3 loop spans 15 amino acids. Germline V gene lookup returns CDR1 SGHVS and CDR2 FNYEAQ. CDR3 loop: CASSFRVAKNNEQFF. The CDR3 DNA reads TGTGCCAGCAGCTTTCGGGTAGCCAAGAACAATGAGCAGTTCTTC.

This clone was seen a few times. The gene calls are TRBV29-1 and TRBJ2-3; TRBD2 matches 9 bases. This CDR3 comprises 15 residues. V lost 2 bases and J lost 2; bases outside the gene matches: 5. The germline V gene has CDR1 SQVTM and CDR2 ANQGSEA. The CDR3 region is CSVEIVAGVTDTQYF. The CDR3 nucleotides are TGCAGCGTTGAAATAGTAGCGGGGGTCACAGATACGCAGTATTTT.

The chain joins TRBV4-3 to TRBJ2-7, with 9 bases fitting TRBD2. V gave up 2 bases and J gave up 3 bases; unmatched junction bases: 5. Germline V gives CDR1 LGHNA, CDR2 YSLEER. The CDR3 contains 15 residues. CDR3 DNA sequence: TGCGCCAGCAGCCAATCGACTAGCGGAGGCTACGAGCAGTACTTC. Amino acids: CASSQSTSGGYEQYF.

The genes are TRBV30 and TRBJ2-7, with 8 bases lining up with TRBD2. This CDR3 spans 13 amino acids. Germline values: CDR1 GTSNPN, CDR2 SVGIG (reference sequence). V shed 4 bases and J 5 bases; nucleotides not matched to a gene: 7. The CDR3 nucleotides are TGTGCCTGGACTAACGGGAGGGCAAACGAGCAGTACTTC. Protein sequence: CAWTNGRANEQYF.

The CDR3 spells CASSGTGRDEQFF. CDR3 in DNA: TGTGCCAGCAGCGGGACAGGGAGAGATGAGCAGTTCTTC. This chain joins TRBV25-1 and TRBJ2-1; 9 bases map to TRBD1. Germline CDR1 and CDR2: MGHDK and SYGVNS. After removal of 6 bases from V and 8 bases from J, the junction contained 5 bases not matched to a gene. This CDR3 region has 13 residues.